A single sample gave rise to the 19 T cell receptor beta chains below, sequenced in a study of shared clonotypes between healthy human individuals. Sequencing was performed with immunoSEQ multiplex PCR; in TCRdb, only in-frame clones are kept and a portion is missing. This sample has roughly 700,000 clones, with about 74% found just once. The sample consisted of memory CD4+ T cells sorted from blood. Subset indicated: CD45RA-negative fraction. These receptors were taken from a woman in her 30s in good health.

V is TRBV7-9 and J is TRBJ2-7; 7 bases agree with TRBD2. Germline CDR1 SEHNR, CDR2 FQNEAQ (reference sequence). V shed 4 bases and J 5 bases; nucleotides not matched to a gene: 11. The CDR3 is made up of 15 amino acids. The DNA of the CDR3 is TGTGCCAGCAGCTCCCTGGGACTATTGGTTCACGAGCAGTACTTC. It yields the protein CASSSLGLLVHEQYF.

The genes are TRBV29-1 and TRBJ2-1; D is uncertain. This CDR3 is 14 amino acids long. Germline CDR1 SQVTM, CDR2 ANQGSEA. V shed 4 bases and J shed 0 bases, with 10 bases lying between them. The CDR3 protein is CSVGLGFSYNEQFF. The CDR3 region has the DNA TGCAGCGTTGGGTTGGGTTTCTCCTACAATGAGCAGTTCTTC.

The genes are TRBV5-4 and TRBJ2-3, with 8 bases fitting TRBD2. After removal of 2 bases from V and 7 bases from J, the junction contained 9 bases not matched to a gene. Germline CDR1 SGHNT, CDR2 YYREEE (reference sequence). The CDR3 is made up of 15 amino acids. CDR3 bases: TGTGCCAGCAGCTTCGGTAGCGGGGAGGCCAATACGCAGTATTTT. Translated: CASSFGSGEANTQYF.

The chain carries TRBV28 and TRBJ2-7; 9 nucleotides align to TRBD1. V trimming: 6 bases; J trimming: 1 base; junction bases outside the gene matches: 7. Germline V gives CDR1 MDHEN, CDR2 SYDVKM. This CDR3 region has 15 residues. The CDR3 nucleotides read TGTGCCAGCAGCCAAGCGGACAGGGGTTCCTACGAGCAGTACTTC. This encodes CASSQADRGSYEQYF.

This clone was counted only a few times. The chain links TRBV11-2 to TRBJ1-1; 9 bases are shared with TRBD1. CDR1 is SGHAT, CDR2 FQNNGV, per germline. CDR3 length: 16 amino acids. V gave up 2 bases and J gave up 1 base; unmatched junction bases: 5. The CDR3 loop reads CASSLYLTGGNTEAFF. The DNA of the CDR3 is TGTGCCAGCAGCTTATACCTGACAGGGGGGAACACTGAAGCTTTCTTT.

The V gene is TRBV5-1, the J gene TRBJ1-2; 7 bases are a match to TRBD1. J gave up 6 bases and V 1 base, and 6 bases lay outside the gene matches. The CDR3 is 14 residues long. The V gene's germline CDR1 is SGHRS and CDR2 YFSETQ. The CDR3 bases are TGCGCCAGCAGCTTGATGCAGGGGACAGATGGCTACACCTTC. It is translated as CASSLMQGTDGYTF. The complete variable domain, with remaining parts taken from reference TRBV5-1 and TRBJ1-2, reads KAGVTQTPRYLIKTRGQQVTLSCSPISGHRSVSWYQQTPGQGLQFLFEYFSETQRNKGNFPGRFSGRQFSNSRSEMNVSTLELGDSALYLCASSLMQGTDGYTFGSGTRLTVV.

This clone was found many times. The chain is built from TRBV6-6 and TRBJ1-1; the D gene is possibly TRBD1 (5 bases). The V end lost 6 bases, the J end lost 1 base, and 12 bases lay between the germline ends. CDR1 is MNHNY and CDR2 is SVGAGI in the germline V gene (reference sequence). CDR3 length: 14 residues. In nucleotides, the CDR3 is TGTGCCAGCAGCCCTCCGCAGGGGAACACTGAAGCTTTCTTT. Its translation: CASSPPQGNTEAFF.

CDR3 nucleotide sequence: TGTGCCAGCAGTTTTCAGGGGGCCGTGACCCAGTACTTC. Translated: CASSFQGAVTQYF. V gene TRBV28 combines with J gene TRBJ2-5; 8 bases line up with TRBD1. Germline CDR1 is MDHEN and CDR2 is SYDVKM. The ends lost 3 bases at V and 7 bases at J; junction bases unmatched: 4. This CDR3 comprises 13 residues.

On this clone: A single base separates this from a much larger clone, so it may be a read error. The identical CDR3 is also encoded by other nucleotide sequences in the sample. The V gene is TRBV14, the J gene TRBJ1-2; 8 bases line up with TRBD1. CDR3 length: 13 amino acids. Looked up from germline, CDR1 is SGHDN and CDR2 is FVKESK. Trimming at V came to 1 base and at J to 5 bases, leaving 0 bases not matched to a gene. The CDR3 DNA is TGTGCCAGCAGCCAAGGACAGGGGTATGGCTACACCTTC. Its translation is CASSQGQGYGYTF.

This CDR3 reads CASSIQGHEQYF. CDR3 nucleotides: TGTGCCAGTAGTATTCAGGGCCACGAGCAGTACTTC. V usage is TRBV19 and J usage is TRBJ2-7, with a tentative D call TRBD1 (5 bases). Germline V lookup: CDR1 LNHDA, CDR2 SQIVND (reference sequence). The V gene lost 3 bases and the J gene lost 5 bases, with 8 bases spanning the gap. The CDR3 loop spans 12 amino acids.

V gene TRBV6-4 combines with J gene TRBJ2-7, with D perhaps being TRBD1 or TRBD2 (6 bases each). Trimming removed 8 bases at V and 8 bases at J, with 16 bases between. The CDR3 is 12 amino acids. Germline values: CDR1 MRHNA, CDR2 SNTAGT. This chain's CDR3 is CASVGRGQKQYF. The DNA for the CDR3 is TGTGCCAGCGTAGGACGGGGGCAGAAGCAGTACTTC.

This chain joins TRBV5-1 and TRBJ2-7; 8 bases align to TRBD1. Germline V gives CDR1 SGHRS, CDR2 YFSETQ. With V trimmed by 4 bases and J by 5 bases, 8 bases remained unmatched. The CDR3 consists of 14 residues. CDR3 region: CASSTSTGGNEQYF. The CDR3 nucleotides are TGCGCCAGCAGCACCTCCACAGGGGGTAACGAGCAGTACTTC.

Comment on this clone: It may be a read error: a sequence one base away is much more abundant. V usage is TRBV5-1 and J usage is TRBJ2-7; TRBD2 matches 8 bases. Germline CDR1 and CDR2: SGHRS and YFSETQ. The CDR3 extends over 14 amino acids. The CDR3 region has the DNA TGCGTCAGCAGCTTACCAGCGGGAGACTACGAGCAGTACTTC. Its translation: CVSSLPAGDYEQYF.

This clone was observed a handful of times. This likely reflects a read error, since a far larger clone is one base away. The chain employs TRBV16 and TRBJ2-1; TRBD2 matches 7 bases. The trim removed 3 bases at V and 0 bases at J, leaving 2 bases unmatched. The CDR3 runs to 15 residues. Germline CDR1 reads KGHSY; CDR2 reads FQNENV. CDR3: CASSHQRDSYNEQFF. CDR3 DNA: TGTGCCAGCAGCCACCAGCGGGACTCCTACAATGAGCAGTTCTTC.

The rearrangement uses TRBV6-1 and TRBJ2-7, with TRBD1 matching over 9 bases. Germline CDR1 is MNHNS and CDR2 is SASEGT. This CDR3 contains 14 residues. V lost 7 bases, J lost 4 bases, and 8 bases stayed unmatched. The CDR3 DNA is TGTGCCAGCACTCGGGACAGGGACTCGTACGAGCAGTACTTC. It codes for CASTRDRDSYEQYF.

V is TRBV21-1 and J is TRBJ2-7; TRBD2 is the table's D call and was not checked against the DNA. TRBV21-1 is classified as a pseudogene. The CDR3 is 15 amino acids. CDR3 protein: CASSTGGPRMYEQYF. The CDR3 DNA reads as TGTGCCAGCAGTACGGGAGGGCCGAGGATGTACGAGCAGTACTTC.

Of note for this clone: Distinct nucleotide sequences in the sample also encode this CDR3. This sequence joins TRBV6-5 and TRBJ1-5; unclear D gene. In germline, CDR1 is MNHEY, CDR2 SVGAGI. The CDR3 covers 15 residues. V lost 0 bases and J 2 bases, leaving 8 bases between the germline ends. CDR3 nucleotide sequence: TGTGCCAGCAGTTACTCCGCGGCAGGCAATCAGCCCCAGCATTTT. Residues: CASSYSAAGNQPQHF.

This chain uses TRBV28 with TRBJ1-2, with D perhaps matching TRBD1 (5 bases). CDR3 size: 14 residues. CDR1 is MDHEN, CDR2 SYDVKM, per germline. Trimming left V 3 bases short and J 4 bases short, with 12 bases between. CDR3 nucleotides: TGTGCCAGCAGTTTTGGAACGGGGGGCTATGGCTACACCTTC. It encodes CASSFGTGGYGYTF.

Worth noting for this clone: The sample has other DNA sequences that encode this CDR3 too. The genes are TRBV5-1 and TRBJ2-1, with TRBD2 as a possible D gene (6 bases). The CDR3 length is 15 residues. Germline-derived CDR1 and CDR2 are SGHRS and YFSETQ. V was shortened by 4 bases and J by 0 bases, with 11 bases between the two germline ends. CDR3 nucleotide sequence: TGCGCCAGCAGCCGGGACTCAACCTCCTACAATGAGCAGTTCTTC. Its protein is CASSRDSTSYNEQFF.